These 25 T cell receptor beta chains share one sample of origin, sequenced in a study of CXCR3-negative and CXCR3-positive naive CD8 T cells. Study outcomes and limitations: CXCR3-positive naive cells had more hydrophobic TRB CDR3s than CXCR3-negative naive cells.

The method, 5' RACE with UMI labels, was used to prepare the TRB cDNA libraries. TCRdb reanalyzed the 5' RACE reads, giving one entry per CDR3 protein sequence and no DNA. The listing records 130,000 to 150,000 distinct CDR3 sequences. For these TCRs, the target antigens are not known. Sequencing was performed on naive CXCR3+ CD8+ T cells from blood. This sample's subset: CD45RO-CCR7+CD27+CD95- naive CD8+ T cells expressing CXCR3 (TNR3+). The receptors were sampled from a human donor in good health. Some clones in this sample may be carry-over from other donors' samples.

The V and J genes are TRBV7-9 and TRBJ2-3; TCRdb returns TRBD2, unconfirmable since there is no DNA. The CDR3 contains 16 residues. From germline, CDR1 is SEHNR and CDR2 FQNEAQ (reference sequence). CDR3 loop: CASSPLAGGLADTQYF. Complete variable domain (other parts from reference TRBV7-9 and TRBJ2-3): DTGVSQNPRHKITKRGQNVTFRCDPISEHNRLYWYRQTLGQGPEFLTYFQNEAQLEKSRLLSDRFSAERPKGSFSTLEIQRTEQGDSAMYLCASSPLAGGLADTQYFGPGTRLTVL.

The chain combines TRBV19 with TRBJ2-1; TCRdb proposes TRBD1, but this gene call is untestable without DNA. Germline CDR1 is LNHDA and CDR2 is SQIVND (reference sequence). CDR3 length equals 16 residues. The CDR3 here is CASSILGGHSYNEQFF.

This chain joins TRBV14 and TRBJ2-4; TCRdb reports TRBD1, a call that lacks DNA to check it against. CDR1 SGHDN and CDR2 FVKESK come from the germline V gene. The CDR3 spans 14 residues. CDR3 region: CASSHPDRKNIQYF.

This chain joins TRBV28 and TRBJ1-6. The CDR3 is 13 amino acids. Germline loops: CDR1 MDHEN, CDR2 SYDVKM. The CDR3 protein is CASSLIGGSPLHF.

The J gene is TRBJ2-5, the V gene TRBV5-6; absent DNA, TCRdb's TRBD1 call cannot be checked. The CDR3 is made up of 14 amino acids. Germline CDR1 SGHDT, CDR2 YYEEEE. CDR3 sequence: CASSPRTGEEAQYF.

The chain carries TRBV4-2 and TRBJ2-7; without DNA, the TCRdb call of TRBD1 cannot be checked. This CDR3 contains 18 residues. CDR1 and CDR2 (germline): LGHNA, YNFKEQ. This CDR3 is CASSQGPLGGGPSYEQYF.

The chain links TRBV12-3 or TRBV12-4 to TRBJ2-2; the TRBD2 assignment by TCRdb is unverifiable without DNA. The CDR3 is 11 amino acids. CDR3 sequence reads: CATLTAGELFF.

The genes are TRBV6-6 and TRBJ2-7; TCRdb lists TRBD1, though no DNA is available to test this call. This CDR3 has 14 residues. The germline CDR1 and CDR2 sequences are MNHNY and SVGAGI (reference sequence). The CDR3 reads CASSYYAGAYEQYF.

CDR3 amino acids: CASSTDSVYGYTF. The V call is TRBV12-3 or TRBV12-4, the J call TRBJ1-2; TCRdb's D call of TRBD1 is untestable without DNA. There are 13 residues in the CDR3.

The chain has TRBV7-3 and TRBJ2-7; TCRdb's D gene call, TRBD1, goes unchecked for lack of DNA. Per the germline V gene, CDR1 is SGHTA and CDR2 is FQGTGA. CDR3 size: 15 residues. CDR3 amino acids: CASSSRDRGPYEQYF.

V gene TRBV28 combines with J gene TRBJ1-5; TCRdb outputs TRBD1, but without DNA this stays unchecked. The CDR3 extends over 16 amino acids. Germline-derived CDR1 and CDR2 are MDHEN and SYDVKM. The CDR3 spells CASSLYRGATNQPQHF.

The rearrangement links TRBV6-5 to TRBJ2-5; the D call of TRBD1 rests on TCRdb alone, since no DNA is present to check it. CDR1 and CDR2 (germline): MNHEY, SVGAGI. There are 14 residues in the CDR3. CDR3 region: CASSQGGTQETQYF.

The CDR3 loop is CASRSSSYEQYF. This chain links TRBV5-1 with TRBJ2-7. The CDR3 covers 12 residues. Germline CDR1 and CDR2: SGHRS and YFSETQ.

V usage is TRBV20-1 and J usage is TRBJ1-1. CDR1 and CDR2 from the germline V gene are DFQATT and SNEGSKA (reference sequence). The CDR3 has 11 residues. This CDR3 is CSARLITEAFF.

The rearrangement links TRBV29-1 to TRBJ2-1; the D gene TCRdb calls, TRBD1, cannot be checked with no DNA. The CDR3 is 13 amino acids. CDR1 SQVTM and CDR2 ANQGSEA come from the germline V gene. The chain's CDR3 is CSVEWTDYNEQFF.

The chain links TRBV7-9 to TRBJ2-1; the D call from TCRdb, TRBD1, cannot be confirmed without DNA. CDR1 and CDR2 from the germline V gene are SEHNR and FQNEAQ (reference sequence). The CDR3 runs to 15 residues. The CDR3 reads CASSLNDRPNNEQFF.

V is TRBV12-3 or TRBV12-4 and J is TRBJ2-1; the D call of TRBD1 rests on TCRdb alone, since no DNA is present to check it. The CDR3 contains 15 residues. The CDR3 sequence: CASSLPQRGYNEQFF.

The rearrangement uses TRBV6-5 and TRBJ2-5. The CDR3 runs 18 residues. Germline-derived CDR1 and CDR2 are MNHEY and SVGAGI. The CDR3 region is CASSYSSVGGRDQETQYF.

The chain joins TRBV4-1 to TRBJ2-7; TCRdb indicates TRBD2, and absent DNA this call remains unverified. CDR3 size: 14 residues. Germline CDR1 is MGHRA and CDR2 is YSYEKL. CDR3 amino acids: CASSQGSGGYEQYF.

V gene TRBV27 combines with J gene TRBJ2-7. Germline CDR1 is MNHEY and CDR2 is SMNVEV (reference sequence). CDR3 size: 15 residues. CDR3 in amino acids: CASSLTFFTTYEQYF.

This chain connects TRBV7-9 to TRBJ2-1; as DNA is missing, the TRBD1 call by TCRdb cannot be tested. The CDR3 runs 15 residues. Germline-derived CDR1 and CDR2 are SEHNR and FQNEAQ (reference sequence). CDR3 loop: CASSPAGHSYNEQFF.

The chain joins TRBV12-3 or TRBV12-4 to TRBJ2-5. The CDR3 covers 15 residues. CDR3 in amino acids: CASSLLATAQETQYF.

J is TRBJ2-5 and V is TRBV25-1; as DNA is missing, the TRBD2 call by TCRdb cannot be tested. Germline CDR1 is MGHDK and CDR2 is SYGVNS. The CDR3 sequence is 13 residues long. CDR3 loop: CASTQGVPETQYF.

The CDR3 region is CASSLRGGHPNYEQYF. The rearrangement links TRBV12-3 or TRBV12-4 to TRBJ2-7; checking the TCRdb D call of TRBD2 is not possible without DNA. The CDR3 contains 16 residues.

The chain is built from TRBV6-2 or TRBV6-3 and TRBJ2-2; with no DNA, the TCRdb D assignment of TRBD1 cannot be verified. The germline CDR1 and CDR2 sequences are MNHEY and SVGEGT. This CDR3 region has 15 residues. CDR3: CASSPDRGRPGELFF.